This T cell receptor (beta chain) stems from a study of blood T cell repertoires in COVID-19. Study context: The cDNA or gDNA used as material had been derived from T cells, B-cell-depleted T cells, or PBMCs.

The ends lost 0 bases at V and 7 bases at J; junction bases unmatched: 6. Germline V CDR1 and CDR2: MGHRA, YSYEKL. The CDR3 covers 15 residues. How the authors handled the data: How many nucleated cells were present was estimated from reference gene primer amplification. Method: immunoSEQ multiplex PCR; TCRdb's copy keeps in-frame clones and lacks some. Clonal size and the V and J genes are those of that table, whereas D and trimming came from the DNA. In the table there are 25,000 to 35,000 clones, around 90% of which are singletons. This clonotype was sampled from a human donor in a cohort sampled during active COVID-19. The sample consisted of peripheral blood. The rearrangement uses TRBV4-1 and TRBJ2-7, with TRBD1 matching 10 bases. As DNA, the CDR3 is TGCGCCAGCAGCCAAGAGGGGACAGGGGCCGAGGAGCAGTACTTC. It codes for CASSQEGTGAEEQYF.